A selection of T cell receptor beta chains follows, all from one sample in a study of beta chain features in type 1 diabetes. The data were produced by immunoSEQ multiplex PCR, yet TCRdb's version contains in-frame clones alone and is incomplete. The sample lists approximately 160,000 clones; 9% to 10% were seen once. Sequencing was done on a sample of central memory CD4+ T cells from blood. Receptors originate from a young woman in good health. The CDR3 runs from the conserved cysteine through the conserved F or W. A D gene is named only where the DNA matches it firmly. Size tells how often a clone was seen (once, few, many) or the class of an expanded clone, and some rows leave it out.

>few|TRBD2|TRBV19|15|TRBJ2-5
TGTGCCAGTAGTCCCCGGACTAGCGGCTCGGGAACCCAGTACTTC
CASSPRTSGSGTQYF
>few|-|TRBV7-9|15|TRBJ1-1
TGTGCCAGCAACACCCTGGCAGGGCCTTTAGCTGGAGCTTTCTTT
CASNTLAGPLAGAFF
>-|TRBD2|TRBV9|17|TRBJ2-3
TGTGCCAGCAGCGTAGGATGGGGACTAGAGGCACCAGATACGCAGTATTTT
CASSVGWGLEAPDTQYF
>few|-|TRBV28|17|TRBJ2-3
TGTGCCAGCAGTCCCGTTCGTGCGGGGAGGTCCACAGATACGCAGTATTTT
CASSPVRAGRSTDTQYF
>few|-|TRBV21-1|17|TRBJ2-2
TGTGCCAGCAGCAAAGGACTAGCGGGATCATACACCGGGAAGCTGTTTTTT
CASSKGLAGSYTGKLFF
>few|-|TRBV7-2|13|TRBJ1-3
TGTGCCAGCAGCTTAAACCCCGGGGGCACCATATATTTT
CASSLNPGGTIYF
>-|-|TRBV19|13|TRBJ2-1
TGTGCCAGTGGCCCCTTAGCCGGAGGAGAGCAGTTCTTC
CASGPLAGGEQFF
>few|TRBD1|TRBV5-1|17|TRBJ2-2
TGCGCCAGCAGCTCAAGGACAGGCCCCGCGAACACCGGGGAGCTGTTTTTT
CASSSRTGPANTGELFF
>few|-|TRBV7-2|14|TRBJ2-3
TGTGCCAGCAGCCCAACTCCGCGCCGCGACTCCCAGTATTTT
CASSPTPRRDSQYF
>few|TRBD1|TRBV7-3|13|TRBJ2-1
TGTGCCAGCAGCTTAGATTGGACAGGGGCGATCTTCTTC
CASSLDWTGAIFF
>few|-|TRBV19|16|TRBJ2-5
TGTGCCAGTAGTATAAGCACGGCGGCCTCCCAAGAGACCCAGTACTTC
CASSISTAASQETQYF
>few|TRBD1|TRBV2|14|TRBJ2-3
TGTGCCAGCAGCCGGGACAGGAGCACAGATACGCAGTATTTT
CASSRDRSTDTQYF
>-|TRBD2|TRBV28|16|TRBJ2-3
TGTGCCAGCACCGCCCTTAGCGGGAGGGGCACAGATACGCAGTATTTT
CASTALSGRGTDTQYF
>few|-|TRBV14|15|TRBJ2-2
TGTGCCAGCAGCCAAGATCGGCCCGGGACCGGGGAGCTGTTTTTT
CASSQDRPGTGELFF
>-|TRBD2|TRBV9|15|TRBJ2-1
TGTGCCAGCAGCGGTCCACGCGGGGGGGCCGAGGAGCAGTTCTTC
CASSGPRGGAEEQFF
>-|-|TRBV4-3|15|TRBJ1-4
TGCGCCAGCAGCCAAGCGGTTGCAACTAATGAAAAACTGTTTTTT
CASSQAVATNEKLFF
>-|-|TRBV18|15|TRBJ1-1
TGTGCCAGCTCACCGGCGGTAGGGGGGAACACTGAAGCTTTCTTT
CASSPAVGGNTEAFF
>-|-|TRBV30|16|TRBJ2-6
TGTGCCTGGAGTATGGGACTCAACTCTGGGGCCAACGTCCTGACTTTC
CAWSMGLNSGANVLTF
>-|-|TRBV18|14|TRBJ1-6
TGTGCCAGCTCACCAGGGGCCGATAATTCACCCCTCCACTTT
CASSPGADNSPLHF
>-|TRBD1|TRBV9|16|TRBJ1-3
TGTGCCAGCAGCGCAGCTACAGGGGAGGCTGGAAACACCATATATTTT
CASSAATGEAGNTIYF
>few|-|TRBV5-1|14|TRBJ2-7
TGCGCCAGCAGCCCGTACAGACAGGCAAGCGACAAGTACTTC
CASSPYRQASDKYF
>few|-|TRBV9|11|TRBJ2-7
TGTGCCAGCAGCCTCGGGGGCGAGCAGTACTTC
CASSLGGEQYF
>-|TRBD1|TRBV19|14|TRBJ2-7
TGTGCCAGTAGTCAGGGGGATCTGATTTACGAGCAGTACTTC
CASSQGDLIYEQYF
>-|TRBD1|TRBV7-8|13|TRBJ2-3
TGTGCCAGCAGACCAACGGACAGGGATACGCAGTATTTT
CASRPTDRDTQYF
>-|TRBD1|TRBV7-9|17|TRBJ1-2
TGTGCCAGCAGCGGTGGACAGGGACATAAGGGGAACTATGGCTACACCTTC
CASSGGQGHKGNYGYTF
>few|-|TRBV5-1|13|TRBJ2-3
TGCGCCAGCAGCTTAAGGGGGACAGATACGCAGTATTTT
CASSLRGTDTQYF
>-|TRBD1|TRBV5-4|17|TRBJ2-7
TGTGCCAGCAGCCCCAACCAGCGGACAGGGCGCCCCTACGAGCAGTACTTC
CASSPNQRTGRPYEQYF
>few|TRBD2|TRBV29-1|13|TRBJ2-7
TGCAGCGTTTCTAGCGGGGGGGCCTACGAGCAGTACTTC
CSVSSGGAYEQYF
>few|TRBD1|TRBV7-9|18|TRBJ1-2
TGTGCCAGCAGCTTCCCTTCAACAGGGGTGGTTTCTAACTATGGCTACACCTTC
CASSFPSTGVVSNYGYTF
>-|TRBD2|TRBV9|15|TRBJ2-1
TGTGCCAGCAGCGTAGGAACTCTAGCGGGTAATGAGCAGTTCTTC
CASSVGTLAGNEQFF
>-|-|TRBV18|13|TRBJ1-5
TGTGCCAGCTCGCAGGGCAGCAATCAGCCCCAGCATTTT
CASSQGSNQPQHF
>few|-|TRBV5-4|13|TRBJ2-5
TGTGCCAGCAGCCTTGACAGAAGCGAGACCCAGTACTTC
CASSLDRSETQYF
>few|-|TRBV18|15|TRBJ2-5
TGTGCCAGCTCACCCCAACAGGGTCCCCAAGAGACCCAGTACTTC
CASSPQQGPQETQYF
>-|TRBD2|TRBV7-3|18|TRBJ2-3
TGTGCCAGCAGCCCCGGGACTAGCGGGGGGTACGTTTCTCATACGCAGTATTTT
CASSPGTSGGYVSHTQYF
>few|-|TRBV5-1|14|TRBJ1-1
TGCGCCAGCAGCTTGGATCCGGGGGGCACTGAAGCTTTCTTT
CASSLDPGGTEAFF